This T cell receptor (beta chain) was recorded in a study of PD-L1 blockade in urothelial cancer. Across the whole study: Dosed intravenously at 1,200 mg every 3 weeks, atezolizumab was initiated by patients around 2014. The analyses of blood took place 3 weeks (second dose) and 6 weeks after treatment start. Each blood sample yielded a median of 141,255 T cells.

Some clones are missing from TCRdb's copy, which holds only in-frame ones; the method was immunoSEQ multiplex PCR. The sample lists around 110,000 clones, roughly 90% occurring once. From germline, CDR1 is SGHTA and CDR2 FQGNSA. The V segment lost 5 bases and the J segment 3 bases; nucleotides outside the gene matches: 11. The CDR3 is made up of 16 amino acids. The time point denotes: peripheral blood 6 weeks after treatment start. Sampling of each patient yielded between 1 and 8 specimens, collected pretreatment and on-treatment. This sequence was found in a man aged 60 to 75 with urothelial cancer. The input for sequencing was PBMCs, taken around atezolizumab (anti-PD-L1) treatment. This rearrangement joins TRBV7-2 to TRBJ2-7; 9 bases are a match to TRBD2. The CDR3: CASSRQAGAGGYEQYF. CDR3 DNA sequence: TGTGCCAGCAGCCGTCAGGCGGGAGCGGGAGGCTACGAGCAGTACTTC.